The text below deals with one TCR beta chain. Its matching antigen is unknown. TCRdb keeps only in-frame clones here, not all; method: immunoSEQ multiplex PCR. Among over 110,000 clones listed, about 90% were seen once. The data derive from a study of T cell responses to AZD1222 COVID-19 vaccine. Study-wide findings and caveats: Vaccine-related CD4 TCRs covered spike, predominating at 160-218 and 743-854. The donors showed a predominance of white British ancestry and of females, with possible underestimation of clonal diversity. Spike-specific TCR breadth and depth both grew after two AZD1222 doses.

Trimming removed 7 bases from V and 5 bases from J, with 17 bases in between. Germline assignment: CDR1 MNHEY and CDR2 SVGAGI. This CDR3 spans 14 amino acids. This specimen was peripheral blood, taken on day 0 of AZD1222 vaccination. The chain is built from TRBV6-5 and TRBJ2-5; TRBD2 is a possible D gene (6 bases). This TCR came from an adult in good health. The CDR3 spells CASTSRLVAETQYF. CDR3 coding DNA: TGTGCCAGCACCTCAAGACTAGTGGCCGAGACCCAGTACTTC.